The sample holds a few counts of the clone carrying this T cell receptor beta chain. This CDR3 region has 17 residues. Germline V lookup: CDR1 SGHTS, CDR2 YDEGEE. The V segment lost 0 bases and the J segment 1 base; nucleotides outside the gene matches: 8. The data stem from a study of T cells in localized non-small cell lung cancer. Generated by immunoSEQ multiplex PCR, the TCRdb table keeps only in-frame clones and is missing some. The repertoire has tens of thousands of clones, about 92% of them found once; the top ten carry approximately 0.99%. V is TRBV5-8 and J is TRBJ1-1; 8 bases are shared with TRBD1. Material: peripheral blood, obtained before any cancer treatment. This clonotype was obtained from a woman aged 35 to 69 with stage I lung adenocarcinoma. CDR3 in amino acids: CASSLGAGGSSNTEAFF. For the CDR3, the DNA is TGTGCCAGCAGCTTGGGGGCAGGGGGCTCCTCGAACACTGAAGCTTTCTTT.